What follows describes a single TCR beta chain. Alongside a J-beta primer mix, a sample-barcoded 5' primer served in a second PCR lasting roughly 6 to 12 cycles. Sequencing of every sample gave 2.5 million or more CDR3-containing paired-end reads. TCRdb reanalysed the 5' RACE reads using MiXCR and keeps one entry per CDR3 protein. Among about 1.4 million distinct CDR3 sequences, approximately 59% were seen once, and the ten largest hold over 5.5%. This specimen belongs to a study of blood T cells in healthy people across ages. This CDR3 spans 15 amino acids. Trimming removed 0 bases at V and 11 bases at J, with 22 bases between. Germline V gene lookup returns CDR1 DFQATT and CDR2 SNEGSKA (reference sequence).

The receptor's source is a man between 18 and 35 years old in good health. The genes are TRBV20-1 and TRBJ2-5, with D maybe TRBD2 (6 bases). The specimen sequenced was blood. CDR3: CSARDNGTPNNEQYF. The CDR3 region has the DNA TGCAGTGCTAGAGATAACGGGACTCCTAACAATGAGCAGTACTTC.